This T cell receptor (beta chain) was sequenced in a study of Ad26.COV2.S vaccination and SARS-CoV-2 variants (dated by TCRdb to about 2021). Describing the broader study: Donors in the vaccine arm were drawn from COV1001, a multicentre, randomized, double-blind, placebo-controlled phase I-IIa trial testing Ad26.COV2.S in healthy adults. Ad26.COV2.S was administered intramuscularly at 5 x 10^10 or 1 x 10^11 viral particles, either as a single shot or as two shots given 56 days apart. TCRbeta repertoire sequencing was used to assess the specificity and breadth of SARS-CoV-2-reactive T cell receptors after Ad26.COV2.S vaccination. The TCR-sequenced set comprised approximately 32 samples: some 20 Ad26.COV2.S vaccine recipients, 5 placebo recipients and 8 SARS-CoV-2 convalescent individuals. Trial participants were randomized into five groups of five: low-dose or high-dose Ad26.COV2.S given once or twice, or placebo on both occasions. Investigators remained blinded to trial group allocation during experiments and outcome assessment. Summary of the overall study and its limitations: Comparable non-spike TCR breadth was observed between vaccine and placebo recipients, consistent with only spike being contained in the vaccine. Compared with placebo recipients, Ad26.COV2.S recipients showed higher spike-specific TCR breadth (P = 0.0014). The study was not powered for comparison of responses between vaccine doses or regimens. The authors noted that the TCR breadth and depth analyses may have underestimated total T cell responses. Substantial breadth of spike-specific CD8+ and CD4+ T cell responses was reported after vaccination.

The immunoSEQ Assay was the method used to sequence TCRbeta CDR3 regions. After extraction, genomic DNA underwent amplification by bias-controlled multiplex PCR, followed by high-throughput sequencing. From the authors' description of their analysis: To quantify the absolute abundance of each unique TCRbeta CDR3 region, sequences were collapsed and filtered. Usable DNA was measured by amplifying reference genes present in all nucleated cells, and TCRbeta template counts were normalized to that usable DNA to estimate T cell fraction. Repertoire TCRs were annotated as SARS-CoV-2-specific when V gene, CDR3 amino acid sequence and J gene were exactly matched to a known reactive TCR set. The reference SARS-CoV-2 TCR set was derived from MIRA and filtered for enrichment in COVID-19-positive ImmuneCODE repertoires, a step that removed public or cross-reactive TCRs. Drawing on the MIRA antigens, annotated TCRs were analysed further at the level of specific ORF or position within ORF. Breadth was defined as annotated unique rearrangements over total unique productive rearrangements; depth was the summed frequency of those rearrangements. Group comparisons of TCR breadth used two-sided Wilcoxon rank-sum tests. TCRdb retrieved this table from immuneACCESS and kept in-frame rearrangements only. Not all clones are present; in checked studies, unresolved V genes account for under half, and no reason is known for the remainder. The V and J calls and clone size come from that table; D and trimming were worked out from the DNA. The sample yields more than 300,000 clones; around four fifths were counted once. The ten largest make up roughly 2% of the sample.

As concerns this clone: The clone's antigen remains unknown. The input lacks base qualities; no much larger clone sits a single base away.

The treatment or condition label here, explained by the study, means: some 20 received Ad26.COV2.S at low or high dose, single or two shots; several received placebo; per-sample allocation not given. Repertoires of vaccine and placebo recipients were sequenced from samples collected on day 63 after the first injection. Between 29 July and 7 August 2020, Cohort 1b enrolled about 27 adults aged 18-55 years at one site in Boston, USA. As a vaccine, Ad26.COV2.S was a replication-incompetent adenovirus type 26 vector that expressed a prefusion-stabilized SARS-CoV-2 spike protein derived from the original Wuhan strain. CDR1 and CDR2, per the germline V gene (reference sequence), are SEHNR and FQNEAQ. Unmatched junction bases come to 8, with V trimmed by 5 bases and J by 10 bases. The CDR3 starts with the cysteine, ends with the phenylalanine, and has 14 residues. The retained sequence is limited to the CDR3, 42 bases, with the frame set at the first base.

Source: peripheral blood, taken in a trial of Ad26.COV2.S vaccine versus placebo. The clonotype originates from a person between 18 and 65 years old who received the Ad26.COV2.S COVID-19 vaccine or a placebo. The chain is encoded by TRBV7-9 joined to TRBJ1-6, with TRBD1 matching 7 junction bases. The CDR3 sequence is CASSRDRVDSPLHF. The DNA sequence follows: TGTGCCAGCAGCCGCGACAGGGTGGACTCACCCCTCCACTTT.